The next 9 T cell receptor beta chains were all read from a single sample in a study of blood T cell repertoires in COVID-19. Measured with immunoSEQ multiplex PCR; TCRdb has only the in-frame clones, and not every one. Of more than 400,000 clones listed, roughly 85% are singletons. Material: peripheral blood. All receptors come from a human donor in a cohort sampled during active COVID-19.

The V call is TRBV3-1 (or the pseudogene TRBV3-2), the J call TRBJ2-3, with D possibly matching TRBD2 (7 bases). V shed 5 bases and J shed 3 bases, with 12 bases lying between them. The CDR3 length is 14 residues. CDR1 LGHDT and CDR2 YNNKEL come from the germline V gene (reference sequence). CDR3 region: CASSRGGGTDTQYF. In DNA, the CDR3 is TGTGCCAGCAGCAGAGGGGGGGGGACAGATACGCAGTATTTT.

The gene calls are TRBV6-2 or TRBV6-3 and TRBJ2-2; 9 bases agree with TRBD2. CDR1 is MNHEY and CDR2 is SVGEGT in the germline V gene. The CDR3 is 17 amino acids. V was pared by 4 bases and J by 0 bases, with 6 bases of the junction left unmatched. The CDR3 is CASSSRSGRSNTGELFF. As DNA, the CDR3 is TGTGCCAGCAGTTCCCGTAGCGGGAGATCGAACACCGGGGAGCTGTTTTTT.

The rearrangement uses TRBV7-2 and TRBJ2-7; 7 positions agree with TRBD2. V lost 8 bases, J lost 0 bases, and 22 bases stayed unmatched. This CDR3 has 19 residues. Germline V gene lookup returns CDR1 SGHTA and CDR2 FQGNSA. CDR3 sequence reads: CASGEGPFSTPLRSYEQYF. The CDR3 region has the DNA TGTGCCAGCGGGGAGGGCCCCTTCTCCACCCCACTACGCTCCTACGAGCAGTACTTC.

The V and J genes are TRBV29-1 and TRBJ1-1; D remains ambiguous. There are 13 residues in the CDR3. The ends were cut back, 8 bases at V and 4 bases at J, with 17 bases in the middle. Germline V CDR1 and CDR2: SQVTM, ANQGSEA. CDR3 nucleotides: TGCAGCTGCCGTATCGGTGCTAGCACTGAAGCTTTCTTT. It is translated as CSCRIGASTEAFF.

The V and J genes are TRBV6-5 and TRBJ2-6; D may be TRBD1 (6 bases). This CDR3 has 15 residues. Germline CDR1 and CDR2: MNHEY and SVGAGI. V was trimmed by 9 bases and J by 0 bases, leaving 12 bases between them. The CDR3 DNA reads TGTGCCAGTCGACAGGCGATCTCTGGGGCCAACGTCCTGACTTTC. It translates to CASRQAISGANVLTF.

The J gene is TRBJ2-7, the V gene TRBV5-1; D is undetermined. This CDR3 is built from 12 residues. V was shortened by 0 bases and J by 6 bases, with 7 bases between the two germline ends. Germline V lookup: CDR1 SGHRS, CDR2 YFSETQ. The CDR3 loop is CASSLAIGEQYF. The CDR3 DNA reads TGCGCCAGCAGCTTGGCCATCGGCGAGCAGTACTTC.

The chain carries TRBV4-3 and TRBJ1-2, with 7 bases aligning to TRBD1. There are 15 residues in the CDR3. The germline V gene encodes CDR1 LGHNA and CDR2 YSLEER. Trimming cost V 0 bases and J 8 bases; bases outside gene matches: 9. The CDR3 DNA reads TGCGCCAGCAGCCAAGATCTAGGAGGGGGCGACGGCTACACCTTC. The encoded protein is CASSQDLGGGDGYTF.

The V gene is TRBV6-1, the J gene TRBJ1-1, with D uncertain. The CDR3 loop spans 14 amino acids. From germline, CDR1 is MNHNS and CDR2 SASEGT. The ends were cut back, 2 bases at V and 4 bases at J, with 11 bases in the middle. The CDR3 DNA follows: TGTGCCAGCAGTGAACAAGGAGGGAGCACTGAAGCTTTCTTT. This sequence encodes CASSEQGGSTEAFF.

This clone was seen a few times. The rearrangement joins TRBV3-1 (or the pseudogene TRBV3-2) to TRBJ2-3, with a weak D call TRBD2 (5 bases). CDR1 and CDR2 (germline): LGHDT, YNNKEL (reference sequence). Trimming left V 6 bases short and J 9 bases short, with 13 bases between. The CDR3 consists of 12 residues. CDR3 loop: CASRGDPGTQYF. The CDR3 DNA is TGTGCCAGCAGGGGAGACCCAGGCACGCAGTATTTT.